The 5 T cell receptor beta chains below were found in one sample sequenced in a study of Ad26.COV2.S vaccination and SARS-CoV-2 variants. Sequencing was performed with immunoSEQ multiplex PCR; in TCRdb, only in-frame clones are kept and a portion is missing. The table lists roughly 350,000 clones, roughly 90% of them singletons. The treatment here: roughly 19 received Ad26.COV2.S at low or high dose, single or two shots; about 5 received placebo; per-sample allocation not given. The samples were gathered on day 63 after the first injection of vaccine or placebo. This specimen was peripheral blood, taken in a trial of Ad26.COV2.S vaccine versus placebo. These TCRs come from a person aged 18-60 years who received the Ad26.COV2.S COVID-19 vaccine or a placebo.

V is TRBV3-1 (or the pseudogene TRBV3-2) and J is TRBJ2-1, with D possibly matching TRBD1 (6 bases). With 0 bases removed from V and 4 bases from J, the gap between germline ends came to 37 bases. The V gene's germline CDR1 is LGHDT and CDR2 YNNKEL (reference sequence). This CDR3 is built from 24 residues. CDR3 protein: CASSQEFSQGRLGRKAGIYNEQFF. The DNA of the CDR3 is TGTGCCAGCAGCCAAGAGTTTTCTCAGGGGAGATTGGGCAGAAAAGCCGGAATTTACAATGAGCAGTTCTTC.

J is TRBJ1-6 and V is TRBV9; D is uncertain. Trimming cost V 1 base and J 5 bases, with 7 bases left between them. The CDR3 consists of 14 residues. The V gene's germline CDR1 is SGDLS and CDR2 YYNGEE. The CDR3 loop reads CASSVSQNNSPLHF. The CDR3 bases are TGTGCCAGCAGCGTAAGCCAAAATAATTCACCCCTCCACTTT.

The chain has TRBV6-6 and TRBJ2-2; TRBD1 matches 11 bases. This CDR3 contains 16 residues. Germline CDR1 reads MNHNY; CDR2 reads SVGAGI (reference sequence). The V and J ends lost 6 bases and 6 bases, in that order; junction bases with no gene match: 9. The chain's CDR3 is CASRPRGQGDSGELFF. CDR3 bases: TGTGCCAGCAGGCCCCGGGGACAGGGGGATTCCGGGGAGCTGTTTTTT.

CDR3 DNA sequence: TGTGCCAGTAGTACCACCTACAGGGCTCGGGATGGCTACACCTTC. Amino acids: CASSTTYRARDGYTF. J is TRBJ1-2 and V is TRBV19, with a tentative D call TRBD1 (6 bases). The V gene lost 4 bases and the J gene lost 6 bases, with 18 bases spanning the gap. The CDR3 totals 15 residues. Germline V lookup: CDR1 LNHDA, CDR2 SQIVND (reference sequence).

In its sample, this clone was seen once. The rearrangement links TRBV28 to TRBJ2-7; 10 nucleotides match TRBD1. Germline values: CDR1 MDHEN, CDR2 SYDVKM. The CDR3 length is 15 residues. Trimming removed 4 bases from V and 4 bases from J; junction bases left unmatched: 7. In DNA form, the CDR3 reads TGTGCCAGCAGTTCCTGGACAGGGGGGAGGTACGAGCAGTACTTC. Translated: CASSSWTGGRYEQYF.